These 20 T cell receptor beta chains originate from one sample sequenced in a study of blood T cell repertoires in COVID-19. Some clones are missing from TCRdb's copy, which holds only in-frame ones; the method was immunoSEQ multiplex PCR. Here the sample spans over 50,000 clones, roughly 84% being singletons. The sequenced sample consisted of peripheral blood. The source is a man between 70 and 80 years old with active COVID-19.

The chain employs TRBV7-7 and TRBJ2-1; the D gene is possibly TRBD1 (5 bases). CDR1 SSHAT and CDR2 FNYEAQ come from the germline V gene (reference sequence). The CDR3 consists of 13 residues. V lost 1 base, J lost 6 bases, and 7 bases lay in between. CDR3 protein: CASSLGQGNEQFF. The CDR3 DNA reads TGTGCCAGCAGCTTAGGGCAGGGCAATGAGCAGTTCTTC. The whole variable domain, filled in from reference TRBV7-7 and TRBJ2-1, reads GAGVSQSPRYKVTKRGQDVTLRCDPISSHATLYWYQQALGQGPEFLTYFNYEAQPDKSGLPSDRFSAERPEGSISTLTIQRTEQRDSAMYRCASSLGQGNEQFFGPGTRLTVL.

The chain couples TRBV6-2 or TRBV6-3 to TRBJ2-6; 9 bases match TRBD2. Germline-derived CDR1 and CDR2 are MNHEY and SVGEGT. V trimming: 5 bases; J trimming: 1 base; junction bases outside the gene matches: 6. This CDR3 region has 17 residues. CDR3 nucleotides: TGTGCCAGCAGTCCCTTAGCGGGGGTTTCTGGGGCCAACGTCCTGACTTTC. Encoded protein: CASSPLAGVSGANVLTF.

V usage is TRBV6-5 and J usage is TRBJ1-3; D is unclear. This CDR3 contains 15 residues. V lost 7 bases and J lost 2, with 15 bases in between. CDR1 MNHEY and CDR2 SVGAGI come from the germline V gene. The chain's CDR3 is CASTVGGGTGNTIYF. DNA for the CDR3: TGTGCCAGCACGGTGGGAGGCGGGACTGGAAACACCATATATTTT.

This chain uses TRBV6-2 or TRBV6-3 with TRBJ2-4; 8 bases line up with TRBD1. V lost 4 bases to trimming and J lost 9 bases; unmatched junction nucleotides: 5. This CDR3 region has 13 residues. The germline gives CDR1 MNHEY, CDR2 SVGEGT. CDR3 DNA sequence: TGTGCCAGCAGTTCGACAGGGGTAGGCATTCAGTACTTC. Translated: CASSSTGVGIQYF.

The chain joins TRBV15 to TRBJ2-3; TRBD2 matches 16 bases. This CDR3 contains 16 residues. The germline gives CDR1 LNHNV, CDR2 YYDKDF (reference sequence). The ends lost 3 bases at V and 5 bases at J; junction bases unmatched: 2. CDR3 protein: CATSRGLAGGRDTQYF. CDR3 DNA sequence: TGTGCCACCAGCAGGGGACTAGCGGGGGGGCGAGATACGCAGTATTTT.

The CDR3 region has the DNA TGTGCCAGTAGTACGGAGGCCAGGGGGCTGACGGATCAGCCCCAGCATTTT. Amino acids: CASSTEARGLTDQPQHF. This chain uses TRBV19 with TRBJ1-5; TRBD1 matches at 8 bases. CDR1 is LNHDA and CDR2 is SQIVND in the germline V gene (reference sequence). The CDR3 contains 17 residues. V lost 4 bases to trimming and J lost 5 bases; unmatched junction nucleotides: 13.

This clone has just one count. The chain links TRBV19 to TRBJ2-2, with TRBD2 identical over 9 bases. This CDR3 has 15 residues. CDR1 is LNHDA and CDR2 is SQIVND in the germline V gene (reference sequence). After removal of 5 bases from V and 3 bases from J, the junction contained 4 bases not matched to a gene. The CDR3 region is CASSGAGGHTGELFF. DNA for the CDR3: TGTGCCAGTAGTGGGGCGGGGGGGCACACCGGGGAGCTGTTTTTT.

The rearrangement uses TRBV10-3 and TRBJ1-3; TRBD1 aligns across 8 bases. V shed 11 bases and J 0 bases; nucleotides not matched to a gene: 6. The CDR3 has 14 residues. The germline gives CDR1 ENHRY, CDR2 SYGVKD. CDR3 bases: TGTGCCGTAGGACAGGGACCCTCTGGAAACACCATATATTTT. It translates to CAVGQGPSGNTIYF.

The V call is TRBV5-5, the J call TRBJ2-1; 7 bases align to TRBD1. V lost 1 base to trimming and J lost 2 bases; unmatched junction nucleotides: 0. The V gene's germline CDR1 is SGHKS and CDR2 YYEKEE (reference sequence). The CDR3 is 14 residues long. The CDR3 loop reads CASSLTGAYNEQFF. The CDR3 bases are TGTGCCAGCAGCTTGACAGGGGCCTACAATGAGCAGTTCTTC. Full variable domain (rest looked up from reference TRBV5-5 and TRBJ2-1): DAGVTQSPTHLIKTRGQQVTLRCSPISGHKSVSWYQQVLGQGPQFIFQYYEKEERGRGNFPDRFSARQFPNYSSELNVNALLLGDSALYLCASSLTGAYNEQFFGPGTRLTVL.

The CDR3 nucleotides are TGTGCCAGCAGCGTATATCGGGAAAGTTACGAGCAGTACTTC. Protein: CASSVYRESYEQYF. The chain carries TRBV9 and TRBJ2-7; possible D gene TRBD2, 5 bases. The CDR3 covers 14 residues. Germline values: CDR1 SGDLS, CDR2 YYNGEE. The V gene lost 1 base and the J gene lost 4 bases, with 12 bases spanning the gap.

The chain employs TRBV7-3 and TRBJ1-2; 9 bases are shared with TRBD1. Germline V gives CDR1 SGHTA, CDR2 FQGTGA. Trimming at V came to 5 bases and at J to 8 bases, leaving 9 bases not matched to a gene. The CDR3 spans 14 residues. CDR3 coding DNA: TGTGCCAGCAGCCGAGGGGGACAGGGTGCCGGCTACACCTTC. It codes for CASSRGGQGAGYTF.

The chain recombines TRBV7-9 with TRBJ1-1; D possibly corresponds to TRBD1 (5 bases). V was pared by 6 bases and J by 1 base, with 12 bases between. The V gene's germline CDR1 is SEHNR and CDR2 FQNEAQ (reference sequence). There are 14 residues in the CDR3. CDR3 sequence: CASRTGTSNTEAFF. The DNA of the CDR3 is TGTGCCAGCAGGACCGGGACTTCGAACACTGAAGCTTTCTTT. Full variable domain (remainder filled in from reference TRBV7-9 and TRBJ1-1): DTGVSQNPRHKITKRGQNVTFRCDPISEHNRLYWYRQTLGQGPEFLTYFQNEAQLEKSRLLSDRFSAERPKGSFSTLEIQRTEQGDSAMYLCASRTGTSNTEAFFGQGTRLTVV.

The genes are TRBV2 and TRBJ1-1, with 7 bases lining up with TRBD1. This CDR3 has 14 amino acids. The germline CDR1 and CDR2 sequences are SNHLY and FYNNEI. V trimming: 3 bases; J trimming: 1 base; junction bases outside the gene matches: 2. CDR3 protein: CASSDDRANTEAFF. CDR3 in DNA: TGTGCCAGCAGTGATGACAGGGCGAACACTGAAGCTTTCTTT.

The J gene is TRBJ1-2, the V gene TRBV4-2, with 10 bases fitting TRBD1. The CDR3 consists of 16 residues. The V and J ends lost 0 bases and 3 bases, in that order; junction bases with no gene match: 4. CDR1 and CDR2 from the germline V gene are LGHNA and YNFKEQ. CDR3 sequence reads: CASSQDGTGADYGYTF. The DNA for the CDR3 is TGTGCCAGCAGCCAAGACGGGACAGGGGCTGACTATGGCTACACCTTC.

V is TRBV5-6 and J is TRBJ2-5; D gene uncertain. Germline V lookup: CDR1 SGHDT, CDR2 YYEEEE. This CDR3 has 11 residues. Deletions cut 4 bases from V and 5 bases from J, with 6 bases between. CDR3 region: CASSERETQYF. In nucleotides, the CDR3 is TGTGCCAGCAGCGAGAGGGAGACCCAGTACTTC.

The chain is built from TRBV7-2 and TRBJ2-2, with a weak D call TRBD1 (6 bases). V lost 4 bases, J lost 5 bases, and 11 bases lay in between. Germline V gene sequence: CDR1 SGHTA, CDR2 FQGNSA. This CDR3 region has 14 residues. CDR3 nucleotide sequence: TGTGCCAGCAGCTCCGGACAGATTACCGGGGAGCTGTTTTTT. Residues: CASSSGQITGELFF.

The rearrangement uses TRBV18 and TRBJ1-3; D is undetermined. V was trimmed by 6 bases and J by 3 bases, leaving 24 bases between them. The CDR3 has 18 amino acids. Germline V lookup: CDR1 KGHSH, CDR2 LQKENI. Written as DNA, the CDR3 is TGTGCCAGCTCCCGGAGACGGGAAGAAGGGTCGGGTGGAAACACCATATATTTT. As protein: CASSRRREEGSGGNTIYF.

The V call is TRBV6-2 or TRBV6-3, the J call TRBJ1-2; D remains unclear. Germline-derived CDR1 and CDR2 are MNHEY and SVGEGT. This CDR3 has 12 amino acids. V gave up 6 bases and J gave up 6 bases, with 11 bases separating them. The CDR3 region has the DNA TGTGCCAGCAGCCAGACAAGACATGGCTACACCTTC. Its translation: CASSQTRHGYTF.

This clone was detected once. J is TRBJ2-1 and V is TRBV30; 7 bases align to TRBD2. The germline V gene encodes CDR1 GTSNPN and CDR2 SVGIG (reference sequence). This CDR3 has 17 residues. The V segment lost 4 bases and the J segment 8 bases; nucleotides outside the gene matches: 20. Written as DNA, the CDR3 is TGTGCCTGGATTATGGGAGGGGCTAGTCGTCCACAATATGAGCAGTTCTTC. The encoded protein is CAWIMGGASRPQYEQFF.

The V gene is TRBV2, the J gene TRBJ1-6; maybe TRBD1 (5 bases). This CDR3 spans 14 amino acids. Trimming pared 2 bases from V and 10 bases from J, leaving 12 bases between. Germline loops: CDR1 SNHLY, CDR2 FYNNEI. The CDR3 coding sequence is TGTGCCAGCAGTGAACAGGGTGGAAGGTCACCCCTCCACTTT. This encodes CASSEQGGRSPLHF.